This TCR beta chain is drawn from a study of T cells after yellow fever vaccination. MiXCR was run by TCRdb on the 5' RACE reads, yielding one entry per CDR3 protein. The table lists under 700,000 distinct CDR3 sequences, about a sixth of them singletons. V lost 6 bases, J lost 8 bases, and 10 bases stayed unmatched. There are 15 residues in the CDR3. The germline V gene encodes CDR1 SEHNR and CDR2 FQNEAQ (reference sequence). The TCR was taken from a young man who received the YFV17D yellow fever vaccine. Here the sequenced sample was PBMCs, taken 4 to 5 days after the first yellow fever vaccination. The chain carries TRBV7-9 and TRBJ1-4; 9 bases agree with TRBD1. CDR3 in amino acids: CASSHRDREVEKLFF. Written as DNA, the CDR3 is TGTGCCAGCAGTCACCGGGACAGGGAAGTAGAAAAACTGTTTTTT.